Sequencing of this T cell receptor beta chain was carried out in a study of T-cell memory formation after mild COVID-19. With 5 bases removed from V and 2 bases from J, the gap between germline ends came to 7 bases. In germline, CDR1 is SGHTA, CDR2 FQGNSA. CDR3 length: 12 residues. Each CDR3 protein gets one entry after TCRdb re-called the 5' RACE reads with MiXCR. This table holds some 310,000 distinct CDR3 sequences, roughly 20% found once. This receptor was taken from a man aged 18-30 years who had mild COVID-19 (a few samples of this study predate the infection). Cell type and time point are not known. Sequences were obtained from PBMCs or a T cell subset sorted from them (not recorded which). This chain uses TRBV7-2 with TRBJ2-7; D not resolved. CDR3 DNA: TGTGCCAGCAGCCCCAGGACCTACGAGCAGTACTTC. This codes for CASSPRTYEQYF.